The 16 T cell receptor beta chains presented below share a single source sample, sequenced in a study of blood T cell repertoires in COVID-19. Some clones are missing from TCRdb's copy, which holds only in-frame ones; the method was immunoSEQ multiplex PCR. The sample consists of nearly 400,000 clones, under 90% of them appearing once. Sequenced material: PBMCs or T cells enriched from blood (not recorded which). Every receptor here comes from a woman aged 25 to 39 who had recovered from COVID-19.

The chain links TRBV30 to TRBJ2-7; the match to TRBD2 covers 7 bases. Germline V gives CDR1 GTSNPN, CDR2 SVGIG (reference sequence). The V gene end was trimmed by 4 bases and the J gene end by 3 bases; junction bases not matched to a gene: 0. The CDR3 is 11 residues long. CDR3 sequence: CAWTSGYEQYF. The DNA of the CDR3 is TGTGCCTGGACTAGCGGCTACGAGCAGTACTTC.

Regarding this clone: Other DNA variants within this sample encode the same CDR3. The chain has TRBV5-1 and TRBJ2-2, with TRBD2 matching over 10 bases. Trimming took 0 bases from V and 2 from J; bases not matched to a gene: 1. The germline gives CDR1 SGHRS, CDR2 YFSETQ. CDR3 length: 16 amino acids. The CDR3: CASSLGTSGNTGELFF. For the CDR3, the DNA is TGCGCCAGCAGCTTGGGGACTAGCGGAAACACCGGGGAGCTGTTTTTT.

This chain joins TRBV18 and TRBJ1-4; 11 nucleotides align to TRBD1. Germline V gene lookup returns CDR1 KGHSH and CDR2 LQKENI. With V trimmed by 4 bases and J by 8 bases, 6 bases remained unmatched. The CDR3 sequence is 15 residues long. Here the CDR3 DNA reads TGTGCCAGCTCACTGGACAGGGGGCGAAGGGAAAAACTGTTTTTT. It encodes CASSLDRGRREKLFF.

The CDR3 is CALSSGAGTSGGSYEQYF. DNA for the CDR3: TGTGCCCTTAGCTCAGGGGCCGGGACTAGCGGGGGTTCCTACGAGCAGTACTTC. The V gene is TRBV10-3, the J gene TRBJ2-7; TRBD2 agrees at 14 bases. V lost 11 bases to trimming and J lost 1 base; unmatched junction nucleotides: 16. This CDR3 has 18 residues. Germline V CDR1 and CDR2: ENHRY, SYGVKD.

This chain links TRBV6-5 with TRBJ2-7, with 8 bases aligning to TRBD1. This CDR3 region has 13 residues. Germline trimming cut 6 bases from V and 3 bases from J; bases unmatched to any gene: 4. Germline V gene data show CDR1 as MNHEY and CDR2 as SVGAGI. CDR3 protein: CASSRGTGYEQYF. CDR3 nucleotides: TGTGCCAGCAGCCGCGGGACAGGCTACGAGCAGTACTTC.

This clone was found once. V usage is TRBV5-1 and J usage is TRBJ1-2, with a weak D call TRBD1 (5 bases). The germline V gene has CDR1 SGHRS and CDR2 YFSETQ. The CDR3 is 13 amino acids. Between the trimmed V and J ends, which lost 3 bases and 0 bases, there was a span of 6 bases. The CDR3 region has the DNA TGCGCCAGCAGCTCCAGGGCTAACTATGGCTACACCTTC. Translation: CASSSRANYGYTF.

The sample holds one count of this clone. This chain connects TRBV6-5 to TRBJ1-1, with TRBD1 matching over 11 bases. V gave up 6 bases and J gave up 5 bases; unmatched junction bases: 8. Germline CDR1 is MNHEY and CDR2 is SVGAGI. This CDR3 is built from 15 residues. CDR3 region: CASSPGTGGETEAFF. CDR3 DNA sequence: TGTGCCAGCAGCCCCGGGACAGGGGGTGAGACTGAAGCTTTCTTT.

The chain joins TRBV6-6 to TRBJ1-1, with unresolved D. The V gene's germline CDR1 is MNHNY and CDR2 SVGAGI (reference sequence). CDR3 length: 14 residues. V gave up 0 bases and J gave up 4 bases, with 9 bases separating them. CDR3: CASSYSTPPTEAFF. The CDR3 DNA sequence: TGTGCCAGCAGTTACTCAACACCCCCCACTGAAGCTTTCTTT.

This clone was seen only once. The genes are TRBV25-1 and TRBJ1-4; 9 nucleotides line up with TRBD1. Per the germline V gene, CDR1 is MGHDK and CDR2 is SYGVNS. The V segment lost 2 bases and the J segment 13 bases; nucleotides outside the gene matches: 5. The CDR3 extends over 13 amino acids. This CDR3 is CASSEVQGASLFF. The DNA for the CDR3 is TGTGCCAGCAGTGAAGTACAGGGGGCATCACTGTTTTTT.

The genes are TRBV27 and TRBJ1-2; 7 positions agree with TRBD1. Trimming cost V 6 bases and J 4 bases; bases outside gene matches: 8. The CDR3 totals 14 residues. Germline CDR1 and CDR2: MNHEY and SMNVEV (reference sequence). The CDR3 loop reads CASSHRDSSYGYTF. CDR3 DNA: TGTGCCAGCAGCCACCGGGACAGTTCCTATGGCTACACCTTC.

With respect to this clone: The same CDR3 arises from other DNA sequences in this sample as well. V gene TRBV6-2 or TRBV6-3 combines with J gene TRBJ2-3, with 8 bases that match TRBD2. Germline CDR1 reads MNHEY; CDR2 reads SVGEGT. CDR3 length: 15 residues. V trimming: 2 bases; J trimming: 3 bases; junction bases outside the gene matches: 4. Here the CDR3 reads CASSYAGGSTDTQYF. The CDR3 nucleotides read TGTGCCAGCAGTTACGCGGGAGGCTCAACAGATACGCAGTATTTT.

The chain carries TRBV3-1 (or the pseudogene TRBV3-2) and TRBJ1-6; TRBD1 matches at 8 bases. J was trimmed by 6 bases and V by 8 bases; bases with no gene match: 3. The CDR3 covers 13 residues. The germline V gene encodes CDR1 LGHDT and CDR2 YNNKEL (reference sequence). CDR3 coding DNA: TGTGCCAGCCGGACAGGGCCTAATTCACCCCTCCACTTT. This encodes CASRTGPNSPLHF.

The V and J genes are TRBV28 and TRBJ2-2; possible D gene TRBD1, 8 bases. The CDR3 is 14 residues long. From germline, CDR1 is MDHEN and CDR2 SYDVKM. Between the trimmed V and J ends, which lost 6 bases and 6 bases, there was a span of 14 bases. CDR3 DNA: TGTGCCAGCAGACACAGGGGGAGGGCCGGGGAGCTGTTTTTT. Amino acid sequence: CASRHRGRAGELFF.

V gene TRBV5-1 combines with J gene TRBJ1-1, with 7 bases matching TRBD1. Germline values: CDR1 SGHRS, CDR2 YFSETQ. The length of the CDR3 is 17 residues. J lost 4 bases, V lost 0 bases, and 12 bases had no gene match. CDR3 protein: CASSLGGGGPWRTEAFF. As DNA, the CDR3 is TGCGCCAGCAGCTTGGGCGGAGGGGGCCCTTGGCGCACTGAAGCTTTCTTT.

The chain has TRBV7-2 and TRBJ1-4, with D maybe TRBD1 (6 bases). V gave up 2 bases and J gave up 8 bases, with 15 bases separating them. Germline V lookup: CDR1 SGHTA, CDR2 FQGNSA. This CDR3 is built from 15 residues. CDR3 in amino acids: CASSLPRGFQEKLFF. For the CDR3, the DNA is TGTGCCAGCAGCTTACCCAGGGGCTTTCAAGAAAAACTGTTTTTT.

This clone was picked up one time. This chain joins TRBV7-2 and TRBJ2-2, with TRBD2 matching 7 bases. Trimming cost V 3 bases and J 0 bases; bases outside gene matches: 4. The CDR3 spans 16 residues. Germline lookup yields CDR1 SGHTA and CDR2 FQGNSA. In DNA, the CDR3 is TGTGCCAGCAGCTTCCCCCGGGGGGCGAACACCGGGGAGCTGTTTTTT. This translates into CASSFPRGANTGELFF.